These T cell receptor beta chains were read from a single sample in a study of OX40 agonist ivuxolimab in advanced cancers. TCRdb's table, derived via immunoSEQ multiplex PCR, lists solely in-frame clones and lacks some. In the table there are tens of thousands of clones, roughly 85% of which are singletons. This specimen was CD4+ or CD8+ T cells sorted from blood, taken in a trial of the OX40 agonist ivuxolimab. The receptors stem from an adult with an advanced solid tumor such as melanoma, head and neck, liver or kidney cancer. CDR3s include the opening cysteine and the closing phenylalanine or tryptophan. The D gene is left open where the match is weak. The size entry is marked missing in some rows and otherwise reads once, few, many or a size class.

J gene	D gene	V gene	clone size	CDR3 DNA	CDR3 protein
TRBJ2-3	NA	TRBV7-3	NA	TGTGCCAGCAGCTCGCCCGAAGACACAGATACGCAGTATTTT	CASSSPEDTDTQYF
TRBJ2-7	NA	TRBV6-6	NA	TGTGCCAGCAGTCGGGAGTGGGAGAGGGAGCAGTACTTC	CASSREWEREQYF
TRBJ1-6	TRBD1	TRBV19	NA	TGTGCCAGTAGAGATACCGGGACAGGCTTTTGGGATTCACCCCTCCACTTT	CASRDTGTGFWDSPLHF
TRBJ2-5	NA	TRBV27	NA	TGTGCCAGCGCTCAAGGCGAGACCCAGTACTTC	CASAQGETQYF
TRBJ2-2	NA	TRBV19	NA	TGTGCCAGTAGTATAGGTGGGGGCACCGGGGAGCTGTTTTTT	CASSIGGGTGELFF
TRBJ2-5	NA	TRBV7-2	NA	TGTGCCAGCAGCATCCAAGAGACCCAGTACTTC	CASSIQETQYF
TRBJ1-3	NA	TRBV18	NA	TGTGCCAGCTCACTATACGCAGGAACCCCTGGAAACACCATATATTTT	CASSLYAGTPGNTIYF
TRBJ1-4	TRBD1	TRBV5-1	NA	TGCGCCGGCAGCCGGGGACAGCCTAATGAAAAACTGTTTTTT	CAGSRGQPNEKLFF
TRBJ2-7	TRBD2	TRBV19	NA	TGTGCCAGTGCCCCGAGCGGGAACATCGTCTTCTACGAGCAGTACTTC	CASAPSGNIVFYEQYF
TRBJ2-2	NA	TRBV2	NA	TGTGCCAGCAGTGTCGTGGCCGGGGAGCTGTTTTTT	CASSVVAGELFF
TRBJ1-5	NA	TRBV28	few	TGTGCCAGCACCATCGACCGCGGACAGCCCCAGCATTTT	CASTIDRGQPQHF
TRBJ1-4	NA	TRBV18	NA	TGTGCCAGCTCCCCCCGACAGGACCCAACTAATGAAAAACTGTTTTTT	CASSPRQDPTNEKLFF
TRBJ1-5	NA	TRBV6-1	NA	TGTGCCAGCGGGGACAAGGGCTATAGCAATCAGCCCCAGCATTTT	CASGDKGYSNQPQHF
TRBJ1-1	TRBD1	TRBV5-1	few	TGCGCCAGCAGCTTGGGGACAGGGGAGGTGGGTACTGAAGCTTTCTTT	CASSLGTGEVGTEAFF
TRBJ2-7	NA	TRBV5-1	medium-sized	TGCGCCAGCAGAGAGGACTCCATCTACGAGCAGTACTTC	CASREDSIYEQYF
TRBJ2-1	NA	TRBV28	once	TGTGCCAGCAGTTTCGGGACTGGACTTATGAATGAGCAGTTCTTC	CASSFGTGLMNEQFF
TRBJ2-3	TRBD2	TRBV5-1	NA	TGCGCCAGCAGCTTGGATGTAGCGGGAGGGCCAGATACGCAGTATTTT	CASSLDVAGGPDTQYF